A selection of T cell receptor beta chains follows, all from one sample in a study of T cell responses to AZD1222 COVID-19 vaccine. Some clones are missing from TCRdb's copy, which holds only in-frame ones; the method was immunoSEQ multiplex PCR. Here the sample spans 90,000 to 120,000 clones, about 89% being singletons. Sequencing was performed on peripheral blood, taken 28 days after the second AZD1222 dose. Every receptor here comes from an adult who received the AZD1222 COVID-19 vaccine. Each CDR3 is given with its conserved first and last residue. Fields, in order: D gene, V gene, J gene, clone size, CDR3 DNA, CDR3 protein. D genes are given only for firm matches. A clone size is listed for some rows: how often the clone was seen (once, few, many), or a class if it is expanded.

d_gene: TRBD2
v_gene: TRBV5-1
j_gene: TRBJ2-2
abundance: -
CDR3nt: TGCGCCAGCAGCTTTAGCGGGAGCAACACCGGGGAGCTGTTTTTT
CDR3aa: CASSFSGSNTGELFF

d_gene: TRBD1
v_gene: TRBV9
j_gene: TRBJ1-4
abundance: -
CDR3nt: TGTGCCAGCAGCGCCGAAGGGCAGGGGGGAACTAATGAAAAACTGTTTTTT
CDR3aa: CASSAEGQGGTNEKLFF

d_gene: TRBD2
v_gene: TRBV9
j_gene: TRBJ2-6
abundance: -
CDR3nt: TGTGCCAGCAGCCCTAGCGCGGGGGCTGGGGCCAACGTCCTGACTTTC
CDR3aa: CASSPSAGAGANVLTF

d_gene: -
v_gene: TRBV3-1/TRBV3-2
j_gene: TRBJ2-7
abundance: -
CDR3nt: TGTGCCAGCAGCCAAGGCTTCGGCAGGGACTCCTACGAGCAGTACTTC
CDR3aa: CASSQGFGRDSYEQYF

d_gene: -
v_gene: TRBV2
j_gene: TRBJ2-3
abundance: -
CDR3nt: TGTGCCAGCGCCTTGTCCCAGGCCACAGATACGCAGTATTTT
CDR3aa: CASALSQATDTQYF

d_gene: -
v_gene: TRBV6-5
j_gene: TRBJ2-7
abundance: -
CDR3nt: TGTGCCAGCATTTTGACTAGAAACTCTCCCGAGCAGTACTTC
CDR3aa: CASILTRNSPEQYF

d_gene: -
v_gene: TRBV6-1
j_gene: TRBJ1-1
abundance: -
CDR3nt: TGTGCCAGCAGTGAAATTGCAGGAGGGAACACTGAAGCTTTCTTT
CDR3aa: CASSEIAGGNTEAFF

d_gene: -
v_gene: TRBV28
j_gene: TRBJ2-5
abundance: -
CDR3nt: TGTGCCAGCAGTTTCACCCAGAGGGAGACCCAGTACTTC
CDR3aa: CASSFTQRETQYF

d_gene: -
v_gene: TRBV7-9
j_gene: TRBJ2-4
abundance: -
CDR3nt: TGTGCCAGCAGCTCGCATCTAGCCAAAAACATTCAGTACTTC
CDR3aa: CASSSHLAKNIQYF

d_gene: TRBD1
v_gene: TRBV27
j_gene: TRBJ1-4
abundance: -
CDR3nt: TGTGCCAGCAGGGACAGGGTAAATGAAAAACTGTTTTTT
CDR3aa: CASRDRVNEKLFF

d_gene: -
v_gene: TRBV7-8
j_gene: TRBJ2-2
abundance: -
CDR3nt: TGTGCCAGCAGCCACCGAGTGGTGGAGCTGTTTTTT
CDR3aa: CASSHRVVELFF

d_gene: -
v_gene: TRBV9
j_gene: TRBJ1-2
abundance: -
CDR3nt: TGTGCCAGCAGCGAGAGGGACATCTATGGCTACACCTTC
CDR3aa: CASSERDIYGYTF

d_gene: TRBD1
v_gene: TRBV27
j_gene: TRBJ1-6
abundance: -
CDR3nt: TGTGCCAGCAGTTTAAGACAGGGCCCATCACCCCTCCACTTT
CDR3aa: CASSLRQGPSPLHF

d_gene: -
v_gene: TRBV6-5
j_gene: TRBJ1-3
abundance: once
CDR3nt: TGTGCCAGCAGTTACTCCGGGGGAGGTGGAAACACCATATATTTT
CDR3aa: CASSYSGGGGNTIYF

d_gene: -
v_gene: TRBV7-7
j_gene: TRBJ2-5
abundance: -
CDR3nt: TGTGCTAGCAGCCCCCAGGGGAATAGAGAGACCCAGTACTTC
CDR3aa: CASSPQGNRETQYF

d_gene: -
v_gene: TRBV6-6
j_gene: TRBJ2-7
abundance: -
CDR3nt: TGTGCCAGCAGGGCGGGCAGTAGCTCCTACGAGCAGTACTTC
CDR3aa: CASRAGSSSYEQYF

d_gene: -
v_gene: TRBV11-3
j_gene: TRBJ2-3
abundance: -
CDR3nt: TGTGCCAGCAGCCTTGGGGGAGGAGGGTCCACAGATACGCAGTATTTT
CDR3aa: CASSLGGGGSTDTQYF

d_gene: -
v_gene: TRBV10-1
j_gene: TRBJ2-2
abundance: -
CDR3nt: TGCGCCAGCAGTGAGTCGAACAGGAACACCGGGGAGCTGTTTTTT
CDR3aa: CASSESNRNTGELFF

d_gene: -
v_gene: TRBV19
j_gene: TRBJ2-1
abundance: -
CDR3nt: TGTGCCAGTAGTATCTGGAGCTTTCCCAATGAGCAGTTCTTC
CDR3aa: CASSIWSFPNEQFF

d_gene: -
v_gene: TRBV5-4
j_gene: TRBJ2-7
abundance: -
CDR3nt: TGTGCCAGCAGCAATCAGGGCCACGAGCAGTACTTC
CDR3aa: CASSNQGHEQYF